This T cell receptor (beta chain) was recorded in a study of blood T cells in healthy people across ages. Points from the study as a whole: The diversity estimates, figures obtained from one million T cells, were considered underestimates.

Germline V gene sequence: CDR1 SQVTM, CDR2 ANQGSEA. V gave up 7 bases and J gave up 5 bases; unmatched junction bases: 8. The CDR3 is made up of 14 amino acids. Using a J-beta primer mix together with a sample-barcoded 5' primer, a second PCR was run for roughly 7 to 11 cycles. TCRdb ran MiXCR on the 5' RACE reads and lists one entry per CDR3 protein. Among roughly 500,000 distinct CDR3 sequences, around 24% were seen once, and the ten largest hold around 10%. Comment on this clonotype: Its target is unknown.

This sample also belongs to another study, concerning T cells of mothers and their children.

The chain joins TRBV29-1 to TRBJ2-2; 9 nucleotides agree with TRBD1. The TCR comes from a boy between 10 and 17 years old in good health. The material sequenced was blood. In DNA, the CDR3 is TGCAGCGGTACCGGGGACAGGGTTACCGGGGAGCTGTTTTTT. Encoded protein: CSGTGDRVTGELFF.